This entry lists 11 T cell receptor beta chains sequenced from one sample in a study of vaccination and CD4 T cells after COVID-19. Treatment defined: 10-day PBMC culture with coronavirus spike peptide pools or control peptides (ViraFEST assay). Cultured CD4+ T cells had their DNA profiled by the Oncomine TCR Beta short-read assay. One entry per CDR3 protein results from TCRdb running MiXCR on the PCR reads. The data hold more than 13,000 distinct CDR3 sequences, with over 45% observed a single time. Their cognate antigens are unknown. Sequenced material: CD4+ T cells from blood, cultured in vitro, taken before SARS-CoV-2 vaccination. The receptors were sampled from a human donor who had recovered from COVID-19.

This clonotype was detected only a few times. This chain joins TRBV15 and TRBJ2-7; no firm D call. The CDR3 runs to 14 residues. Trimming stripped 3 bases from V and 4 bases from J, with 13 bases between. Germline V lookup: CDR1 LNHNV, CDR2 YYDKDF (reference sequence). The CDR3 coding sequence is TGTGCCACCAGCAGGGCCCCTAACGGTTACGAGCAGTACTTC. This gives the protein CATSRAPNGYEQYF.

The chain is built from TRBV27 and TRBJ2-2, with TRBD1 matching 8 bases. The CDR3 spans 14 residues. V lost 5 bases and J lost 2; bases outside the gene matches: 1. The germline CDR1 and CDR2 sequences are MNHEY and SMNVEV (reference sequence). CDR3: CASSGQGNTGELFF. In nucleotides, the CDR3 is TGTGCCAGCAGTGGACAGGGCAACACCGGGGAGCTGTTTTTT.

DNA for the CDR3: TGTGCCAGTAGTATTTTAGGGAGCTCCTACAATGAGCAGTTCTTC. Amino acid sequence: CASSILGSSYNEQFF. This chain uses TRBV19 with TRBJ2-1; D might be TRBD2 (5 bases). The germline gives CDR1 LNHDA, CDR2 SQIVND (reference sequence). Trimming took 3 bases from V and 0 from J, leaving 9 bases between them. CDR3 length: 15 amino acids.

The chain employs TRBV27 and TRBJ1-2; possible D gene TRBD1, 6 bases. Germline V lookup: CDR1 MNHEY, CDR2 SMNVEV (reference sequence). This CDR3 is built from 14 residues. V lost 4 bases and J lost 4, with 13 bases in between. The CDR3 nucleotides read TGTGCCAGCAGTTCCCACCCGGGGGCCTATGGCTACACCTTC. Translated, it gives CASSSHPGAYGYTF.

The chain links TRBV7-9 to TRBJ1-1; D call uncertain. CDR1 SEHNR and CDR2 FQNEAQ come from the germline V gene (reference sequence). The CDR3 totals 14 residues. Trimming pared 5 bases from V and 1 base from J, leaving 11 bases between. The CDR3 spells CASSKPVQNTEAFF. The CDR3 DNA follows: TGTGCCAGCAGCAAACCAGTCCAGAACACTGAAGCTTTCTTT.

The CDR3 protein is CASSRGQGGGYTF. CDR3 sequence (DNA): TGTGCCAGCAGCCGTGGACAGGGCGGGGGCTACACCTTC. V gene TRBV6-1 combines with J gene TRBJ1-2; 8 nucleotides match TRBD1. V shed 6 bases and J 8 bases; nucleotides not matched to a gene: 8. Germline V CDR1 and CDR2: MNHNS, SASEGT. CDR3 size: 13 residues.

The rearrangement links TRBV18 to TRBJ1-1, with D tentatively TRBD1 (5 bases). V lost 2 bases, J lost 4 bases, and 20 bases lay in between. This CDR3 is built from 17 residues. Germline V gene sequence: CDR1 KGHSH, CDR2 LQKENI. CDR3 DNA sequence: TGTGCCAGCTCACCAGGGAGGGAGCAGGGATGGGGCACTGAAGCTTTCTTT. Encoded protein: CASSPGREQGWGTEAFF. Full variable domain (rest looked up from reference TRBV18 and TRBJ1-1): NAGVMQNPRHLVRRRGQEARLRCSPMKGHSHVYWYRQLPEEGLKFMVYLQKENIIDESGMPKERFSAEFPKEGPSILRIQQVVRGDSAAYFCASSPGREQGWGTEAFFGQGTRLTVV.

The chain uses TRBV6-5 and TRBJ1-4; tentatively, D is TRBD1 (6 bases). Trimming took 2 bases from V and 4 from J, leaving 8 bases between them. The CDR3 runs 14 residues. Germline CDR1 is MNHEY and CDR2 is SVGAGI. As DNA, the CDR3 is TGTGCCAGCAGTTACGGGGGCAATAATGAAAAACTGTTTTTT. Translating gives CASSYGGNNEKLFF.

CDR3 sequence: CASSLIAGGVDTQYF. The CDR3 coding sequence is TGTGCCAGCAGCTTAATAGCGGGAGGAGTAGATACGCAGTATTTT. The genes are TRBV11-2 and TRBJ2-3, with 10 nucleotides matching TRBD2. The length of the CDR3 is 15 residues. Trimming cost V 2 bases and J 5 bases; bases outside gene matches: 4. Germline V CDR1 and CDR2: SGHAT, FQNNGV.

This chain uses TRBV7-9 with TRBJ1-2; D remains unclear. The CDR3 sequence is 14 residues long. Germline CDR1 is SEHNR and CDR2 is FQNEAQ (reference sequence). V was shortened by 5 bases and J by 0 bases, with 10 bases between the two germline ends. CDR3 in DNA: TGTGCCAGCAGCCTAGGCACCACTAACTATGGCTACACCTTC. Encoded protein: CASSLGTTNYGYTF.

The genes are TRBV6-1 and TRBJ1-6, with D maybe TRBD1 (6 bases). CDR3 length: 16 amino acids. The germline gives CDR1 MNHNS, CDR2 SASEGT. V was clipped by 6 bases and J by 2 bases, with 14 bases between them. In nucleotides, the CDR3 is TGTGCCAGCAGAACCGACAGGACCCCCTATAATTCACCCCTCCACTTT. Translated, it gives CASRTDRTPYNSPLHF.